The sequence of this TCR beta chain was determined in a study of blood T cell repertoires in COVID-19. The wider study: Samples of COVID-19 (acute and convalescent) were obtained from the United States, Italy and Spain. T cells, B-cell-depleted T cells, or PBMCs provided the cDNA or gDNA that served as material.

Original analysis: Quantification of nucleated cells was approximated via reference gene primer amplification. Assay used: immunoSEQ multiplex PCR; TCRdb lists only in-frame clones, some missing. V and J calls plus clone size are reproduced from that table; the DNA served to infer D and trimming. The repertoire holds about 360,000 clones, with approximately 86% as singletons. CDR3 length: 15 residues. Germline CDR1 LGHNT, CDR2 FRNRAP. The V end was cut by 7 bases, the J end by 5 bases, with 20 bases between. J is TRBJ1-1 and V is TRBV12-5; possibly TRBD1 for D (5 bases). The receptor's source is a human donor in a cohort sampled during active COVID-19. Specimen: peripheral blood. The CDR3 sequence: CASALGPAGWTEAFF. CDR3 nucleotides: TGTGCTAGTGCCCTGGGGCCCGCGGGGTGGACTGAAGCTTTCTTT. The variable domain in full, with the rest retrieved from reference TRBV12-5 and TRBJ1-1, is DARVTQTPRHKVTEMGQEVTMRCQPILGHNTVFWYRQTMMQGLELLAYFRNRAPLDDSGMPKDRFSAEMPDATLATLKIQPSEPRDSAVYFCASALGPAGWTEAFFGQGTRLTVV.